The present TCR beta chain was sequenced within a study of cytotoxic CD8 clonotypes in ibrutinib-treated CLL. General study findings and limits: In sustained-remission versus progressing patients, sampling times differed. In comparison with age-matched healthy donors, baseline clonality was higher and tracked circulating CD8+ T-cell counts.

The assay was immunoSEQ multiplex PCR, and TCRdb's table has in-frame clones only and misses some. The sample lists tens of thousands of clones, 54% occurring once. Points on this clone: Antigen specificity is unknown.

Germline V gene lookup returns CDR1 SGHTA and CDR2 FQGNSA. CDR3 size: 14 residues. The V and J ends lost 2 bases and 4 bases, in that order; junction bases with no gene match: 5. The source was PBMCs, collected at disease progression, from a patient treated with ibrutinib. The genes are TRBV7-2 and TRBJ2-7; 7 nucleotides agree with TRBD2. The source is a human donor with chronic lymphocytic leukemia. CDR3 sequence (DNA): TGTGCCAGCAGCTTACGACGGGAGGCTTACGAGCAGTACTTC. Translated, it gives CASSLRREAYEQYF.